This record concerns one T cell receptor (beta chain) sequence. Antigen: not known. The data stem from a study of cytomegalovirus exposure and HLA in healthy donors. Findings and limits, study-wide: By a later analysis, the bulk of CMV-associated TCR beta chains appeared HLA-restricted.

Germline values: CDR1 MDHEN, CDR2 SYDVKM. The CDR3 totals 14 residues. V was cut by 5 bases and J by 2 bases, with 13 bases left in between. Healthy bone marrow donors made up the donors. Primers included in the PCR were 60 Vbeta and 13 Jbeta primers. Produced via immunoSEQ multiplex PCR; TCRdb's table is partial and in-frame only. Among under 300,000 clones listed, more than 80% were seen once. Input material: PBMCs. The sequence was collected from a man aged 35-49 years in good health and CMV-seropositive. The genes are TRBV28 and TRBJ2-7, with D possibly TRBD1 on 6 matching bases. Here the CDR3 DNA reads TGTGCCAGCAGTGGGACACAAACCACCTACGAGCAGTACTTC. It yields the protein CASSGTQTTYEQYF.